The 28 T cell receptor beta chains below all came from one sample that was sequenced in a study of beta chain features in type 1 diabetes. Points from the study as a whole: For Type 1 diabetes patients, all four CD4+ subsets carried TCRB CDR3s that were moderately but significantly shorter.

Isolated RNA was reverse transcribed in full, so expressed TCRB transcripts were sequenced. Sequencing was performed with immunoSEQ multiplex PCR; in TCRdb, only in-frame clones are kept and a portion is missing. The profile covers 400,000 or so clones, with around 9.6% appearing a single time and about 0.6% taken by the ten largest. These receptors have no known antigen. The sample was central memory CD4+ T cells from blood. Receptors originate from a man under 40 with type 1 diabetes.

The chain uses TRBV6-1 and TRBJ1-2; a possible D gene is TRBD1 (6 bases). The V end was cut by 6 bases, the J end by 2 bases, with 13 bases between. Germline CDR1 is MNHNS and CDR2 is SASEGT. The CDR3 covers 14 residues. CDR3 amino acids: CASSQGGRNYGYTF. The CDR3 DNA is TGTGCCAGCAGCCAAGGGGGGCGAAACTATGGCTACACCTTC.

A few counts support this clone. The chain is built from TRBV6-5 and TRBJ2-3; 11 nucleotides agree with TRBD2. This CDR3 region has 16 residues. Germline CDR1 MNHEY, CDR2 SVGAGI. Trimming removed 4 bases from V and 2 bases from J; junction bases left unmatched: 5. CDR3 residues: CASSSGTSGNTDTQYF. Written as DNA, the CDR3 is TGTGCCAGCAGTTCTGGGACTAGCGGTAACACAGATACGCAGTATTTT.

This clone was detected a few times. V gene TRBV25-1 combines with J gene TRBJ2-2; D is unclear. Germline-derived CDR1 and CDR2 are MGHDK and SYGVNS. Trimming pared 1 base from V and 4 bases from J, leaving 4 bases between. The CDR3 extends over 13 amino acids. CDR3: CASSEWATGELFF. The CDR3 DNA reads TGTGCCAGCAGTGAATGGGCCACCGGGGAGCTGTTTTTT.

The J gene is TRBJ2-1, the V gene TRBV5-5; TRBD2 might be the D (5 bases). Germline CDR1 reads SGHKS; CDR2 reads YYEKEE (reference sequence). Between the trimmed V and J ends, which lost 2 bases and 5 bases, there was a span of 11 bases. This CDR3 has 14 amino acids. CDR3 residues: CASSFEGRDNEQFF. CDR3 nucleotides: TGTGCCAGCAGCTTCGAGGGCCGGGACAATGAGCAGTTCTTC.

This clone was counted between two and nine times. The chain links TRBV7-9 to TRBJ1-5; D might be TRBD1 (6 bases). The germline CDR1 and CDR2 sequences are SEHNR and FQNEAQ (reference sequence). This CDR3 is built from 16 residues. Trimming removed 5 bases from V and 5 bases from J, with 19 bases in between. The CDR3 DNA is TGTGCCAGCAGCCCCCTAGGAGGGGGAATGGATCAGCCCCAGCATTTT. Amino acid sequence: CASSPLGGGMDQPQHF.

This clone came up many times. V and J are TRBV10-3 and TRBJ2-5, with 9 bases that match TRBD1. V lost 6 bases and J lost 3; bases outside the gene matches: 14. CDR3 size: 17 residues. Germline V CDR1 and CDR2: ENHRY, SYGVKD. The CDR3 loop is CAIRPDRGHRGEETQYF. The CDR3 nucleotides are TGTGCCATCAGGCCGGACAGGGGCCACAGGGGTGAAGAGACCCAGTACTTC.

Note on this clone: One end of the junction varies from germline; a read error may be responsible. V usage is TRBV10-3 and J usage is TRBJ2-7; maybe TRBD2 (6 bases). The CDR3 totals 16 residues. Germline lookup yields CDR1 ENHRY and CDR2 SYGVKD. The CDR3 protein is CASSYSREDNSYEQYF. CDR3 bases: TGTGCCAGCAGTTACTCGAGGGAGGACAACTCCTACGAGCAGTACTTC.

The J gene is TRBJ1-2, the V gene TRBV28; 8 bases line up with TRBD1. Looked up from germline, CDR1 is MDHEN and CDR2 is SYDVKM. J gave up 5 bases and V 3 bases, and 5 bases lay outside the gene matches. The CDR3 length is 14 residues. For the CDR3, the DNA is TGTGCCAGCAGTTTCGGGACAGGAGGGTATGGCTACACCTTC. This sequence encodes CASSFGTGGYGYTF.

This chain joins TRBV7-2 and TRBJ2-5; 11 bases align to TRBD1. V trimming: 5 bases; J trimming: 5 bases; junction bases outside the gene matches: 10. The germline V gene has CDR1 SGHTA and CDR2 FQGNSA. The length of the CDR3 is 16 residues. The CDR3 DNA is TGTGCCAGCAGCATGGGATCCGGGACAGGGGGGGAGACCCAGTACTTC. The encoded protein is CASSMGSGTGGETQYF.

This chain joins TRBV11-2 and TRBJ2-1; 7 nucleotides agree with TRBD2. In germline, CDR1 is SGHAT, CDR2 FQNNGV. V was pared by 5 bases and J by 2 bases, with 12 bases of the junction left unmatched. CDR3 length: 17 amino acids. The CDR3 loop reads CASSLGIGGSAYNEQFF. The CDR3 region has the DNA TGTGCCAGCAGCCTCGGTATAGGCGGGAGCGCCTACAATGAGCAGTTCTTC.

The genes are TRBV5-1 and TRBJ2-3; the D gene is possibly TRBD2 (7 bases). V was trimmed by 2 bases and J by 3 bases, leaving 19 bases between them. The CDR3 extends over 17 amino acids. The germline gives CDR1 SGHRS, CDR2 YFSETQ. The CDR3 reads CASSFRGGKSATDTQYF. The CDR3, as DNA: TGCGCCAGCAGCTTTCGCGGGGGCAAAAGTGCAACAGATACGCAGTATTTT.

This clone was seen only a few times. V gene TRBV11-3 combines with J gene TRBJ2-7; D uncertain. In germline, CDR1 is SGHNT, CDR2 YENEEA. Trimming removed 2 bases at V and 3 bases at J, with 8 bases between. The CDR3 has 13 amino acids. The CDR3 nucleotides read TGTGCCAGCAGCTTAAGAGTTGACTACGAGCAGTACTTC. Amino acid sequence: CASSLRVDYEQYF.

Worth noting for this clone: The same CDR3 arises from other DNA sequences in this sample as well. The chain couples TRBV2 to TRBJ1-5; tentative D call: TRBD1 (5 bases). This CDR3 has 13 residues. The V gene lost 4 bases and the J gene lost 4 bases, with 8 bases spanning the gap. CDR1 is SNHLY, CDR2 FYNNEI, per germline. The CDR3 is CASSGQPNQPQHF. The CDR3 bases are TGTGCCAGCAGTGGACAGCCGAATCAGCCCCAGCATTTT. The full variable domain, completed using reference TRBV2 and TRBJ1-5, is EPEVTQTPSHQVTQMGQEVILRCVPISNHLYFYWYRQILGQKVEFLVSFYNNEISEKSEIFDDQFSVERPDGSNFTLKIRSTKLEDSAMYFCASSGQPNQPQHFGDGTRLSIL.

This clone showed up just a few times. The chain couples TRBV15 to TRBJ2-5; a possible D gene is TRBD1 (6 bases). V was shortened by 7 bases and J by 6 bases, with 15 bases between the two germline ends. Germline loops: CDR1 LNHNV, CDR2 YYDKDF (reference sequence). The CDR3 contains 13 residues. The CDR3 sequence is CATTQGQGQTQYF. The CDR3 nucleotides read TGTGCCACCACCCAGGGCCAGGGGCAGACCCAGTACTTC. The variable domain in full, with the rest retrieved from reference TRBV15 and TRBJ2-5, is DAMVIQNPRYQVTQFGKPVTLSCSQTLNHNVMYWYQQKSSQAPKLLFHYYDKDFNNEADTPDNFQSRRPNTSFCFLDIRSPGLGDTAMYLCATTQGQGQTQYFGPGTRLLVL.

This clone came up once. The chain couples TRBV30 to TRBJ1-3; weak D call: TRBD1 (6 bases). CDR3 length: 14 amino acids. V was trimmed by 3 bases and J by 4 bases, leaving 13 bases between them. Germline-derived CDR1 and CDR2 are GTSNPN and SVGIG (reference sequence). The CDR3 loop reads CAWSPQGDGNTIYF. In DNA, the CDR3 is TGTGCCTGGAGCCCACAGGGCGACGGAAACACCATATATTTT.

This clone came up a few times. The chain uses TRBV7-8 and TRBJ2-1, with a possible D match to TRBD2 (6 bases). V gave up 1 base and J gave up 7 bases, with 14 bases separating them. The CDR3 extends over 15 amino acids. Germline V gives CDR1 SGHVS, CDR2 FQNEAQ. CDR3: CASSLEPTSLNEQFF. For the CDR3, the DNA is TGTGCCAGCAGCTTAGAACCAACTAGCCTTAATGAGCAGTTCTTC.

This clone was detected a few times. The V gene is TRBV6-5, the J gene TRBJ2-3; TRBD1 agrees at 7 bases. The junction had 6 bases not matched to a gene; V was cut back by 11 bases and J by 4 bases. This CDR3 region has 12 residues. The germline CDR1 and CDR2 sequences are MNHEY and SVGAGI. CDR3 DNA sequence: TGTGCCTGCACAGGGGAAGCAGATACGCAGTATTTT. Its translation: CACTGEADTQYF.

This clone was picked up a small number of times. The chain links TRBV11-2 to TRBJ2-7, with a tentative D call TRBD2 (6 bases). This CDR3 spans 15 amino acids. CDR1 is SGHAT, CDR2 FQNNGV, per germline. V was cut by 4 bases and J by 2 bases, with 15 bases left in between. The CDR3 DNA follows: TGTGCCAGCAGCTCAACGACTAGTTTCGCCTACGAGCAGTACTTC. It encodes CASSSTTSFAYEQYF.

The V gene is TRBV6-1, the J gene TRBJ2-7, with 11 bases matching TRBD1. Looked up from germline, CDR1 is MNHNS and CDR2 is SASEGT. The CDR3 has 18 residues. V was pared by 3 bases and J by 3 bases, with 13 bases of the junction left unmatched. The CDR3 here is CASSDVAVWDRGGYEQYF. The CDR3 DNA is TGTGCCAGCAGTGATGTTGCCGTTTGGGACAGGGGGGGCTACGAGCAGTACTTC.

CDR3 sequence: CASSPKAGLTEQYF. The CDR3 region has the DNA TGTGCCAGCAGCCCGAAAGCGGGACTAACCGAGCAGTACTTC. The chain couples TRBV7-3 to TRBJ2-7; TRBD2 aligns across 7 bases. V dropped 5 bases and J dropped 6; count of bases not matched to a gene: 10. Germline lookup yields CDR1 SGHTA and CDR2 FQGTGA. This CDR3 has 14 amino acids.

Only a few counts were recorded for this clone. The chain recombines TRBV29-1 with TRBJ1-4, with 7 bases fitting TRBD1. With V trimmed by 3 bases and J by 5 bases, 6 bases remained unmatched. The CDR3 spans 14 residues. Germline CDR1 reads SQVTM; CDR2 reads ANQGSEA. The CDR3 DNA reads as TGCAGCGTTGATTCCGGGACAGCGAATGAAAAACTGTTTTTT. The encoded protein is CSVDSGTANEKLFF.

The chain recombines TRBV7-2 with TRBJ2-5; D might be TRBD1 (7 bases). Looked up from germline, CDR1 is SGHTA and CDR2 is FQGNSA. There are 17 residues in the CDR3. V was pared by 7 bases and J by 0 bases, with 21 bases between. The CDR3 spells CASTERLQGRYQETQYF. The DNA for the CDR3 is TGTGCCAGCACCGAACGACTACAGGGGAGGTACCAAGAGACCCAGTACTTC.

With regard to this clone: A single base is all that separates this from a far larger clone, so a read error is likely. The chain uses TRBV7-2 and TRBJ1-2, with TRBD1 identical over 8 bases. The CDR3 extends over 11 amino acids. V was clipped by 8 bases and J by 4 bases; unmatched bases: 0. Germline CDR1 SGHTA, CDR2 FQGNSA. Here the CDR3 DNA reads TGTGCCAGCGGACAGGGCTATGGCTACACCTTC. Its protein product is CASGQGYGYTF. The variable domain in full, completed from reference TRBV7-2 and TRBJ1-2, reads GAGVSQSPSNKVTEKGKDVELRCDPISGHTALYWYRQSLGQGLEFLIYFQGNSAPDKSGLPSDRFSAERTGGSVSTLTIQRTQQEDSAVYLCASGQGYGYTFGSGTRLTVV.

The chain recombines TRBV7-2 with TRBJ1-1; 9 bases line up with TRBD1. CDR3 length: 14 amino acids. V lost 6 bases, J lost 5 bases, and 7 bases stayed unmatched. From germline, CDR1 is SGHTA and CDR2 FQGNSA. This CDR3 is CASRAQGASTEAFF. The CDR3 region has the DNA TGTGCCAGCAGGGCACAGGGGGCAAGTACTGAAGCTTTCTTT.

This clone has just a few counts. This chain joins TRBV6-5 and TRBJ2-3; 9 bases match TRBD2. The CDR3 is 16 amino acids. Looked up from germline, CDR1 is MNHEY and CDR2 is SVGAGI. The V and J ends lost 0 bases and 4 bases, in that order; junction bases with no gene match: 5. CDR3 nucleotide sequence: TGTGCCAGCAGTTACTCTCGGGCTAGCGGGGCAGATACGCAGTATTTT. This translates into CASSYSRASGADTQYF.

The V gene is TRBV5-6, the J gene TRBJ1-3; D may be TRBD1 (5 bases). The length of the CDR3 is 16 residues. Germline values: CDR1 SGHDT, CDR2 YYEEEE. V lost 4 bases and J lost 0, with 14 bases in between. The CDR3 loop is CASSMGGVSSGNTIYF. In DNA, the CDR3 is TGTGCCAGCAGCATGGGAGGGGTGAGCTCTGGAAACACCATATATTTT. The full variable domain, with the rest looked up from reference TRBV5-6 and TRBJ1-3, is DAGVTQSPTHLIKTRGQQVTLRCSPKSGHDTVSWYQQALGQGPQFIFQYYEEEERQRGNFPDRFSGHQFPNYSSELNVNALLLGDSALYLCASSMGGVSSGNTIYFGEGSWLTVV.

This chain uses TRBV6-6 with TRBJ1-1; 7 positions match TRBD1. The CDR3 runs to 16 residues. The V and J ends lost 6 bases and 5 bases, in that order; junction bases with no gene match: 15. Germline V CDR1 and CDR2: MNHNY, SVGAGI (reference sequence). The CDR3 coding sequence is TGTGCCAGCAGCGGAGAGCCCAGGGGGACAGAAACTGAAGCTTTCTTT. Amino acids: CASSGEPRGTETEAFF.

There are a few counts of this clone. The chain joins TRBV5-1 to TRBJ2-3; 9 positions agree with TRBD1. This CDR3 region has 18 residues. Germline V gene lookup returns CDR1 SGHRS and CDR2 YFSETQ. J was trimmed by 4 bases and V by 0 bases; bases with no gene match: 12. CDR3 sequence reads: CASSLAISTGQGADTQYF. The CDR3 nucleotides are TGCGCCAGCAGCTTGGCTATTTCAACGGGACAGGGAGCAGATACGCAGTATTTT.